These 29 T cell receptor beta chains originate from one sample sequenced in a study of T cell repertoires in cytomegalovirus infection. In TCRdb, the reads were re-called with MiXCR into one record per CDR3 protein. The table lists over 450,000 distinct CDR3 sequences, about 11% of them singletons. The sample consisted of PBMCs. The receptors stem from a human donor in good health (CMV status not recorded). Some clones in this sample may be carry-over from other donors' samples.

This clonotype was detected a few times. The chain employs TRBV10-2 and TRBJ1-2, with 7 bases lining up with TRBD1. V lost 1 base and J lost 4; bases outside the gene matches: 15. The CDR3 is 18 residues long. Germline-derived CDR1 and CDR2 are WSHSY and SAAADI. The CDR3 region has the DNA TGCGCCAGCAGTGAGTTCTCTTCCGGGACAGATGTATTCTATGGCTACACCTTC. Its protein product is CASSEFSSGTDVFYGYTF.

This clonotype was seen at least ten times. The chain joins TRBV7-3 to TRBJ1-6; no clear D. V lost 0 bases, J lost 13 bases, and 10 bases lay in between. This CDR3 is 13 amino acids long. From germline, CDR1 is SGHTA and CDR2 FQGTGA. CDR3 in DNA: TGTGCCAGCAGCTTAACTGGCGTTCCCCCCCTCCACTTT. This gives the protein CASSLTGVPPLHF.

The CDR3 loop reads CASSPDRAKSRNTIYF. The CDR3 DNA follows: TGTGCCAGCAGCCCGGACAGGGCCAAATCTAGAAACACCATATATTTT. The chain employs TRBV7-4 and TRBJ1-3; 8 bases align to TRBD1. Germline V lookup: CDR1 SGHVT, CDR2 SQSDAQ. The CDR3 is made up of 16 amino acids. Losses at the gene ends were 5 bases for V and 5 bases for J; bases not matched to a gene: 11.

This clonotype was counted many times. This rearrangement joins TRBV7-3 to TRBJ1-1; D might be TRBD1 (6 bases). V dropped 8 bases and J dropped 6 bases, with 19 bases sitting between them. The CDR3 has 14 residues. Germline CDR1 and CDR2: SGHTA and FQGTGA. The CDR3 sequence is CASAYGGPRAEAFF. Written as DNA, the CDR3 is TGTGCCAGCGCCTACGGGGGGCCACGGGCTGAAGCTTTCTTT.

This clonotype was observed a handful of times. This CDR3 is CASSWGSKNIQYF. For the CDR3, the DNA is TGTGCCAGCAGTTGGGGGTCCAAAAACATTCAGTACTTC. The chain recombines TRBV28 with TRBJ2-4, with D perhaps TRBD1 or TRBD2 (5 bases each). Looked up from germline, CDR1 is MDHEN and CDR2 is SYDVKM. The CDR3 consists of 13 residues. Deletions cut 4 bases from V and 2 bases from J, with 6 bases between.

Ten or more counts support this clonotype. This rearrangement joins TRBV7-9 to TRBJ2-5; 8 bases fit TRBD2. The CDR3 consists of 14 residues. CDR1 is SEHNR and CDR2 is FQNEAQ in the germline V gene (reference sequence). The V segment lost 4 bases and the J segment 9 bases; nucleotides outside the gene matches: 10. CDR3 DNA: TGTGCCAGCAGCTCATCATCCGGGACTAGGGCCCAGTACTTC. It encodes CASSSSSGTRAQYF.

This clonotype was seen a handful of times. The rearrangement joins TRBV7-9 to TRBJ2-2; TRBD1 is a possible D gene (6 bases). Deletions cut 7 bases from V and 4 bases from J, with 10 bases between. The CDR3 has 13 amino acids. Germline V CDR1 and CDR2: SEHNR, FQNEAQ (reference sequence). This CDR3 is CASIPQGTGELFF. In DNA, the CDR3 is TGTGCCAGCATCCCACAGGGCACCGGGGAGCTGTTTTTT.

This clonotype was seen at least ten times. The chain is built from TRBV7-2 and TRBJ2-3; the match to TRBD2 covers 10 bases. Per the germline V gene, CDR1 is SGHTA and CDR2 is FQGNSA. Trimming cost V 0 bases and J 5 bases; bases outside gene matches: 8. This CDR3 has 17 amino acids. The CDR3 here is CASSLATASGGRDTQYF. The DNA of the CDR3 is TGTGCCAGCAGCTTAGCGACGGCTAGCGGGGGTAGAGATACGCAGTATTTT.

Many counts were recorded for this clonotype. The chain is built from TRBV28 and TRBJ2-3, with D unclear. CDR1 and CDR2 (germline): MDHEN, SYDVKM. The CDR3 is 12 amino acids. V shed 1 base and J shed 5 bases, with 4 bases lying between them. The CDR3, as DNA: TGTGCCAGCAGTTTATTTCGAGATACGCAGTATTTT. Amino acid sequence: CASSLFRDTQYF. Drawing the rest from reference TRBV28 and TRBJ2-3, the complete variable domain is DVKVTQSSRYLVKRTGEKVFLECVQDMDHENMFWYRQDPGLGLRLIYFSYDVKMKEKGDIPEGYSVSREKKERFSLILESASTNQTSMYLCASSLFRDTQYFGPGTRLTVL.

The table lists this clonotype with many counts. The chain is built from TRBV30 and TRBJ1-5; a weak D match, TRBD1 (6 bases). The CDR3 sequence is 17 residues long. CDR1 and CDR2 from the germline V gene are GTSNPN and SVGIG (reference sequence). V was trimmed by 1 base and J by 0 bases, leaving 16 bases between them. The CDR3 DNA reads TGTGCCTGGAGTGGCCCCATCGGGACACCTAGCAATCAGCCCCAGCATTTT. Translating gives CAWSGPIGTPSNQPQHF.

At least ten counts were recorded for this clonotype. The rearrangement joins TRBV28 to TRBJ1-1; D gene ambiguous. Germline V CDR1 and CDR2: MDHEN, SYDVKM. There are 16 residues in the CDR3. V was shortened by 1 base and J by 4 bases, with 16 bases between the two germline ends. CDR3 bases: TGTGCCAGCAGTTTATCGGTAGCTGGGTTGGGCACTGAAGCTTTCTTT. Amino acid sequence: CASSLSVAGLGTEAFF.

The table lists this clonotype with a few counts. The chain has TRBV19 and TRBJ1-1; D ambiguous. This CDR3 has 14 residues. Germline assignment: CDR1 LNHDA and CDR2 SQIVND (reference sequence). V was trimmed by 2 bases and J by 3 bases, leaving 10 bases between them. This CDR3 reads CASSILGGYTEAFF. The CDR3 DNA is TGTGCCAGTAGTATACTAGGCGGCTACACTGAAGCTTTCTTT. The whole variable domain, remainder taken from reference TRBV19 and TRBJ1-1, is DGGITQSPKYLFRKEGQNVTLSCEQNLNHDAMYWYRQDPGQGLRLIYYSQIVNDFQKGDIAEGYSVSREKKESFPLTVTSAQKNPTAFYLCASSILGGYTEAFFGQGTRLTVV.

The sample holds many counts of this clonotype. The chain recombines TRBV5-6 with TRBJ2-5, with 7 bases that match TRBD2. From germline, CDR1 is SGHDT and CDR2 YYEEEE. The length of the CDR3 is 15 residues. J gave up 3 bases and V 4 bases, and 9 bases lay outside the gene matches. As DNA, the CDR3 is TGTGCCAGCAGCCTTGTCGGGCGGGGGAAAGAGACCCAGTACTTC. Translation: CASSLVGRGKETQYF.

This clonotype was seen a few times. The chain has TRBV3-1 and TRBJ1-5, with 10 bases lining up with TRBD1. The germline gives CDR1 LGHDT, CDR2 YNNKEL (reference sequence). J was trimmed by 1 base and V by 4 bases; bases with no gene match: 10. This CDR3 has 18 residues. The CDR3 DNA follows: TGTGCCAGCAGCCGGGGGACAGGGGATACCTGGAGCAATCAGCCCCAGCATTTT. It specifies CASSRGTGDTWSNQPQHF.

J is TRBJ2-1 and V is TRBV28; 7 bases match TRBD1. The CDR3 is made up of 16 amino acids. Trimming at V came to 3 bases and at J to 5 bases, leaving 10 bases not matched to a gene. Germline CDR1 and CDR2: MDHEN and SYDVKM. CDR3 nucleotide sequence: TGTGCCAGCAGTTTGAGGGGGCTTAAGGGGAACAATGAGCAGTTCTTC. Translating gives CASSLRGLKGNNEQFF.

This clonotype occurred many times. CDR3 region: CASSLMAGITDTQYF. The CDR3 coding sequence is TGTGCCAGCAGTTTAATGGCGGGGATCACAGATACGCAGTATTTT. The chain has TRBV28 and TRBJ2-3, with TRBD2 as a possible D gene (6 bases). V was clipped by 2 bases and J by 2 bases, with 11 bases between them. The CDR3 totals 15 residues. Germline V gene data show CDR1 as MDHEN and CDR2 as SYDVKM.

The chain is built from TRBV7-9 and TRBJ2-7; D not resolved. Trimming shortened V by 3 bases and J by 7 bases, and 10 bases separated the two germline ends. This CDR3 has 12 residues. Germline CDR1 SEHNR, CDR2 FQNEAQ (reference sequence). CDR3 sequence reads: CASSLEIGEQYF. The CDR3 DNA follows: TGTGCCAGCAGCTTGGAAATAGGGGAGCAGTACTTC.

This clonotype has just a few counts. This chain connects TRBV12-3 or TRBV12-4 to TRBJ1-6; 7 positions agree with TRBD1. The CDR3 contains 15 residues. V gave up 5 bases and J gave up 7 bases; unmatched junction bases: 8. CDR3 sequence reads: CASSLQQGLNSPLHF. For the CDR3, the DNA is TGTGCCAGCAGTCTCCAACAGGGGCTAAATTCACCCCTCCACTTT.

The table lists this clonotype with a few counts. The V call is TRBV10-3, the J call TRBJ1-4; D is perhaps TRBD1 (6 bases). The germline V and J ends were trimmed by 6 bases and 8 bases, with 19 bases remaining between them. CDR3 length: 15 residues. CDR1 ENHRY and CDR2 SYGVKD come from the germline V gene. The CDR3 here is CAISERRDNGEKLFF. Here the CDR3 DNA reads TGTGCCATCAGCGAACGCCGGGACAACGGAGAAAAACTGTTTTTT.

This clonotype was observed at least ten times. The chain joins TRBV2 to TRBJ2-7, with TRBD1 as a possible D gene (6 bases). The length of the CDR3 is 15 residues. V was shortened by 4 bases and J by 0 bases, with 13 bases between the two germline ends. Germline CDR1 and CDR2: SNHLY and FYNNEI. CDR3 DNA: TGTGCCAGCAGTGCCGAACAGGGATCCTCCTACGAGCAGTACTTC. This codes for CASSAEQGSSYEQYF.

This clonotype was detected only a few times. The V gene is TRBV18, the J gene TRBJ1-2, with 12 bases matching TRBD1. Trimming cost V 0 bases and J 6 bases; bases outside gene matches: 5. This CDR3 is 16 amino acids long. Germline CDR1 KGHSH, CDR2 LQKENI. The CDR3 sequence: CASSPPGQGALDGYTF. The CDR3 DNA is TGTGCCAGCTCACCACCGGGACAGGGGGCGTTGGATGGCTACACCTTC.

The chain combines TRBV20-1 with TRBJ2-5; D unresolved. CDR1 and CDR2 from the germline V gene are DFQATT and SNEGSKA (reference sequence). CDR3 length equals 9 residues. The CDR3: CTPPEAQYF. The CDR3 bases are TGCACCCCCCCCGAGGCCCAGTACTTC.

There are many counts of this clonotype. The V gene is TRBV12-3 or TRBV12-4, the J gene TRBJ1-5; maybe TRBD1 (5 bases). V dropped 0 bases and J dropped 0 bases, with 9 bases sitting between them. The CDR3 is 16 residues long. The CDR3 sequence is CASSLATAYSNQPQHF. Written as DNA, the CDR3 is TGTGCCAGCAGTTTAGCGACAGCGTATAGCAATCAGCCCCAGCATTTT.

This clonotype was recorded a few times. The chain uses TRBV20-1 and TRBJ2-7; D may be TRBD1 (5 bases). Trimming took off 0 bases at V and 4 bases at J, with 10 bases between the two ends. The CDR3 contains 13 residues. Germline lookup yields CDR1 DFQATT and CDR2 SNEGSKA (reference sequence). CDR3 in amino acids: CSARDLRGYEQYF. CDR3 nucleotides: TGCAGTGCTAGAGATCTTAGGGGATACGAGCAGTACTTC.

The chain carries TRBV10-3 and TRBJ2-3, with 7 bases fitting TRBD1. The germline gives CDR1 ENHRY, CDR2 SYGVKD. The V segment lost 5 bases and the J segment 0 bases; nucleotides outside the gene matches: 5. The length of the CDR3 is 15 residues. As DNA, the CDR3 is TGTGCCATCAGTTCAGGACAGGAGAGCACAGATACGCAGTATTTT. The encoded protein is CAISSGQESTDTQYF.

This clonotype was seen many times. V is TRBV4-2 and J is TRBJ2-7; D is possibly TRBD1 or TRBD2 (6 bases each). This CDR3 spans 15 amino acids. V shed 1 base and J shed 2 bases, with 12 bases lying between them. Germline lookup yields CDR1 LGHNA and CDR2 YNFKEQ. CDR3 bases: TGTGCCAGCAGCCAAGGGGGGGCGGGGACCTACGAGCAGTACTTC. It translates to CASSQGGAGTYEQYF.

This clonotype occurred many times. The V and J genes are TRBV6-1 and TRBJ2-2, with D tentatively TRBD1 or TRBD2 (5 bases each). V lost 10 bases to trimming and J lost 0 bases, with 27 bases between them. The CDR3 contains 19 residues. Germline V CDR1 and CDR2: MNHNS, SASEGT. CDR3 residues: CATRRSPTGTGTNTGELFF. The CDR3 DNA sequence: TGTGCCACCAGAAGAAGTCCAACCGGGACGGGGACGAACACCGGGGAGCTGTTTTTT.

The CDR3 region has the DNA TGTGCCAGTGCGAAGAGGGGTGGCAATCAGCCCCAGCATTTT. It encodes CASAKRGGNQPQHF. The chain recombines TRBV19 with TRBJ1-5, with TRBD1 as a possible D gene (5 bases). The CDR3 is 14 residues long. V was clipped by 8 bases and J by 2 bases, with 13 bases between them. From germline, CDR1 is LNHDA and CDR2 SQIVND (reference sequence).

The chain couples TRBV7-9 to TRBJ1-2, with 9 nucleotides matching TRBD1. Germline V CDR1 and CDR2: SEHNR, FQNEAQ (reference sequence). The CDR3 loop spans 13 amino acids. V lost 5 bases to trimming and J lost 9 bases; unmatched junction nucleotides: 7. DNA for the CDR3: TGTGCCAGCAGCCCACAGGGGGCTGGAAGCTACACCTTC. Protein: CASSPQGAGSYTF.